Included here is one TCR beta chain sequence, with context. Antigen: not known. The data originate from a study of cytomegalovirus exposure and HLA in healthy donors. Study results and caveats: When analyzed later, a missense DCLRE1C variant was found to be linked to TCR beta V- and J-gene trimming. Later findings reportedly placed an Asian-associated ancestry cluster below the approximately 630-donor mean for N-insertions.

Per the germline V gene, CDR1 is SGHAT and CDR2 is FQNNGV. The CDR3 extends over 14 amino acids. With V trimmed by 5 bases and J by 1 base, 4 bases remained unmatched. 13 Jbeta primers and 60 Vbeta primers were used for the PCR. Data came from immunoSEQ multiplex PCR; TCRdb stores just in-frame clones and leaves some out. The table records approximately 97,000 clones, about three fifths of them present only once. The chain is built from TRBV11-2 and TRBJ2-5; 7 bases match TRBD1. The sequenced material came from PBMCs. The sequence was obtained from a human donor in good health. CDR3 residues: CASSKTGFQETQYF. CDR3 sequence (DNA): TGTGCCAGCAGCAAGACAGGGTTCCAAGAGACCCAGTACTTC.